Below are 9 T cell receptor beta chains sequenced from a single sample in a study of cytomegalovirus exposure and HLA in healthy donors. The PCR used 60 Vbeta and 13 Jbeta primers. Generated by immunoSEQ multiplex PCR, the TCRdb table keeps only in-frame clones and is missing some. The sample contains around 150,000 clones, approximately 76% of which appear only once. Sequenced material: PBMCs. The receptors stem from a man aged 55 to 70 in good health and CMV-seronegative.

This sequence joins TRBV30 and TRBJ1-1, with 10 bases that match TRBD1. The CDR3 covers 14 residues. With V trimmed by 5 bases and J by 4 bases, 7 bases remained unmatched. CDR1 GTSNPN and CDR2 SVGIG come from the germline V gene (reference sequence). The CDR3 reads CAWVVRTGGTEAFF. The CDR3, as DNA: TGTGCCTGGGTTGTTCGGACAGGGGGCACTGAAGCTTTCTTT.

The chain uses TRBV4-2 and TRBJ2-5; TRBD2 aligns across 11 bases. Germline CDR1 is LGHNA and CDR2 is YNFKEQ. The ends lost 0 bases at V and 5 bases at J; junction bases unmatched: 17. This CDR3 comprises 20 residues. DNA for the CDR3: TGTGCCAGCAGCCAAGAAAGGGGAGGTAGCGGGAGGGCATCGGGGGAGACCCAGTACTTC. Its protein is CASSQERGGSGRASGETQYF.

Concerning this clone: The junction does not match germline at one end; this may be a read error. The rearrangement uses TRBV7-9 and TRBJ2-7; TRBD2 aligns across 10 bases. CDR1 and CDR2 (germline): SEHNR, FQNEAQ (reference sequence). This CDR3 is 17 amino acids long. The CDR3 nucleotides read TGTTCCAGCAGCATGGGGATAAGCGGGAGGGCCGCCTACGAGCAGTACTTC. This codes for CSSSMGISGRAAYEQYF.

The chain carries TRBV9 and TRBJ1-3; D not resolved. CDR3 length equals 14 residues. Looked up from germline, CDR1 is SGDLS and CDR2 is YYNGEE. Trimming removed 0 bases at V and 0 bases at J, with 4 bases between. In DNA form, the CDR3 reads TGTGCCAGCAGCGTAGACAGCTCTGGAAACACCATATATTTT. This codes for CASSVDSSGNTIYF. Full variable domain (missing parts from reference TRBV9 and TRBJ1-3): DSGVTQTPKHLITATGQRVTLRCSPRSGDLSVYWYQQSLDQGLQFLIQYYNGEERAKGNILERFSAQQFPDLHSELNLSSLELGDSALYFCASSVDSSGNTIYFGEGSWLTVV.

The count of this clone is one. The rearrangement uses TRBV29-1 and TRBJ2-5; 9 bases match TRBD1. Germline V CDR1 and CDR2: SQVTM, ANQGSEA. J was trimmed by 5 bases and V by 6 bases; bases with no gene match: 7. The CDR3 is 13 residues long. CDR3 nucleotide sequence: TGCAGCGTGGAAAGACAGGGGGTTGAGACCCAGTACTTC. It is translated as CSVERQGVETQYF. Filled out from reference TRBV29-1 and TRBJ2-5, the complete variable domain reads SAVISQKPSRDICQRGTSLTIQCQVDSQVTMMFWYRQQPGQSLTLIATANQGSEATYESGFVIDKFPISRPNLTFSTLTVSNMSPEDSSIYLCSVERQGVETQYFGPGTRLLVL.

The chain links TRBV5-5 to TRBJ2-4; D possibly corresponds to TRBD1 (5 bases). Germline loops: CDR1 SGHKS, CDR2 YYEKEE (reference sequence). Trimming cost V 0 bases and J 0 bases, with 10 bases left between them. CDR3 size: 16 residues. CDR3 coding DNA: TGTGCCAGCAGCTTGGGTACGACAGTAGCCAAAAACATTCAGTACTTC. This translates into CASSLGTTVAKNIQYF. The full variable domain, rest sourced from reference TRBV5-5 and TRBJ2-4, is DAGVTQSPTHLIKTRGQQVTLRCSPISGHKSVSWYQQVLGQGPQFIFQYYEKEERGRGNFPDRFSARQFPNYSSELNVNALLLGDSALYLCASSLGTTVAKNIQYFGAGTRLSVL.

V and J are TRBV5-1 and TRBJ1-4; perhaps TRBD1 as D (5 bases). Between the trimmed V and J ends, which lost 2 bases and 2 bases, there was a span of 7 bases. Germline V lookup: CDR1 SGHRS, CDR2 YFSETQ. This CDR3 comprises 14 residues. The CDR3 loop reads CASSFRGTNEKLFF. The CDR3 DNA reads as TGCGCCAGCAGCTTCCGGGGGACTAATGAAAAACTGTTTTTT.

The J gene is TRBJ1-1, the V gene TRBV2, with TRBD1 identical over 9 bases. V lost 4 bases, J lost 5 bases, and 5 bases stayed unmatched. This CDR3 region has 14 residues. CDR1 SNHLY and CDR2 FYNNEI come from the germline V gene. The CDR3: CASSATGGWTEAFF. The DNA for the CDR3 is TGTGCCAGCAGTGCTACAGGGGGCTGGACTGAAGCTTTCTTT.

As for this clone: An end of the junction differs from the germline gene, which may be a read error. This sequence joins TRBV7-2 and TRBJ2-5; 9 bases are shared with TRBD1. The last part of the DNA fits TRBJ2-7 better; the J call may be wrong. CDR3 length: 15 residues. CDR1 and CDR2 (germline): SGHTA, FQGNSA. CDR3 sequence reads: CASTLWGTGSYEQYF. The CDR3 DNA reads TGTGCCAGCACCTTATGGGGGACAGGGTCCTACGAGCAGTACTTC.